The 8 T cell receptor beta chains below all came from one sample that was sequenced in a study of chemoradiotherapy in HPV16-positive cancers (dated by TCRdb to 2022 to 2024). To prepare the library, the immunoSEQ multiplex PCR assay was applied. TCRdb limited this immuneACCESS table to in-frame rearrangements with V and J called. A share of clones is missing; checked studies link under half to unresolved V genes, and the rest is unexplained. For this sample there are some 70,000 clones; about nine tenths appear just once. The ten top clones hold 4% to 4.5% of the sample. The material sequenced was blood, taken from a patient who underwent chemoradiotherapy. The receptor set was obtained from a human donor with HPV-associated anogenital cancer.

V gene TRBV9 combines with J gene TRBJ2-5; D is possibly TRBD2 (5 bases). Judging by the DNA end, TRBJ2-7 fits better; the J call may be wrong. Germline assignment: CDR1 SGDLS and CDR2 YYNGEE. The CDR3 extends over 14 amino acids. CDR3 sequence reads: CASSVEGSSYEQYF. The CDR3 DNA sequence: TGTGCCAGCAGCGTAGAAGGGAGCTCCTACGAGCAGTACTTC.

The chain carries TRBV19 and TRBJ2-7; the D gene is possibly TRBD1 (6 bases). CDR1 and CDR2 (germline): LNHDA, SQIVND (reference sequence). The CDR3 is 15 amino acids. The germline V and J ends were trimmed by 0 bases and 4 bases, with 13 bases remaining between them. The CDR3 loop reads CASSIDEDSWYEQYF. The CDR3 coding sequence is TGTGCCAGTAGTATAGATGAGGACAGCTGGTACGAGCAGTACTTC.

V usage is TRBV7-9 and J usage is TRBJ1-5; D unclear. Trimming shortened V by 1 base and J by 4 bases, and 8 bases separated the two germline ends. The CDR3 totals 14 residues. Germline CDR1 SEHNR, CDR2 FQNEAQ (reference sequence). DNA of the CDR3: TGTGCCAGCAGCTTAGGGTCACATAATCAGCCCCAGCATTTT. Its translation is CASSLGSHNQPQHF.

This clone has a single count. V and J are TRBV19 and TRBJ2-7; D uncertain. The V end lost 0 bases, the J end lost 7 bases, and 13 bases lay between the germline ends. This CDR3 has 14 amino acids. The germline V gene encodes CDR1 LNHDA and CDR2 SQIVND (reference sequence). The CDR3 is CASSIEGRAEEQYF. The DNA of the CDR3 is TGTGCCAGTAGTATAGAAGGAAGGGCAGAAGAGCAGTACTTC.

This sequence joins TRBV9 and TRBJ1-2; no clear D. From germline, CDR1 is SGDLS and CDR2 YYNGEE. Deletions cut 1 base from V and 3 bases from J, with 16 bases between. The CDR3 has 16 amino acids. The CDR3 sequence is CASSVSWALSHYGYTF. CDR3 DNA sequence: TGTGCCAGCAGCGTAAGCTGGGCGCTATCCCACTATGGCTACACCTTC.

The chain has TRBV11-2 and TRBJ1-2; 7 bases line up with TRBD1. The V gene end was trimmed by 1 base and the J gene end by 3 bases; junction bases not matched to a gene: 2. The length of the CDR3 is 14 residues. The V gene's germline CDR1 is SGHAT and CDR2 FQNNGV. The CDR3 spells CASSLAGQYYGYTF. The CDR3 DNA reads TGTGCCAGCAGCTTAGCGGGACAGTACTATGGCTACACCTTC.

This clone has a single count. The rearrangement links TRBV7-9 to TRBJ2-7; 7 bases line up with TRBD1. Per germline, CDR1 SEHNR and CDR2 FQNEAQ (reference sequence). V gave up 5 bases and J gave up 2 bases; unmatched junction bases: 9. The CDR3 sequence is 15 residues long. Here the CDR3 DNA reads TGTGCCAGCAGCATTTTACAGGGGAACCCCTACGAGCAGTACTTC. It translates to CASSILQGNPYEQYF.

V is TRBV27 and J is TRBJ2-2; D may correspond to TRBD1 or TRBD2 (5 bases each). The CDR3 length is 15 residues. V lost 5 bases, J lost 2 bases, and 12 bases lay in between. Germline V gene data show CDR1 as MNHEY and CDR2 as SMNVEV (reference sequence). CDR3 in DNA: TGTGCCAGCAGTATGGGGCTAGCCAACACCGGGGAGCTGTTTTTT. Amino acids: CASSMGLANTGELFF.